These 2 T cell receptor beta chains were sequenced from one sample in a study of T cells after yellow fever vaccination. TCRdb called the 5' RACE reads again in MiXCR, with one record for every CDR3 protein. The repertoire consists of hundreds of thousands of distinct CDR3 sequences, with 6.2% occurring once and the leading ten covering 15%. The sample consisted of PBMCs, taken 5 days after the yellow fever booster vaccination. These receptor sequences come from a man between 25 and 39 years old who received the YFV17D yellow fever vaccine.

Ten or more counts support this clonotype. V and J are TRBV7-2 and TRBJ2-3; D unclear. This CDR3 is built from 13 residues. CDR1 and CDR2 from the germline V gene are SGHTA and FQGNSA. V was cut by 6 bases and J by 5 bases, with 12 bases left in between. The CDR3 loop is CASRFRRRDTQYF. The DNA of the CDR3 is TGTGCCAGCAGATTTCGCAGGAGAGATACGCAGTATTTT.

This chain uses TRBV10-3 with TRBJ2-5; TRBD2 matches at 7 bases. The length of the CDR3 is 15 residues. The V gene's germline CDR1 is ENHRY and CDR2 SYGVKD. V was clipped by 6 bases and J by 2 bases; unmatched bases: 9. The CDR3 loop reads CAISPRAGTQETQYF. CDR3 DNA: TGTGCCATCAGCCCCCGAGCGGGGACTCAAGAGACCCAGTACTTC.